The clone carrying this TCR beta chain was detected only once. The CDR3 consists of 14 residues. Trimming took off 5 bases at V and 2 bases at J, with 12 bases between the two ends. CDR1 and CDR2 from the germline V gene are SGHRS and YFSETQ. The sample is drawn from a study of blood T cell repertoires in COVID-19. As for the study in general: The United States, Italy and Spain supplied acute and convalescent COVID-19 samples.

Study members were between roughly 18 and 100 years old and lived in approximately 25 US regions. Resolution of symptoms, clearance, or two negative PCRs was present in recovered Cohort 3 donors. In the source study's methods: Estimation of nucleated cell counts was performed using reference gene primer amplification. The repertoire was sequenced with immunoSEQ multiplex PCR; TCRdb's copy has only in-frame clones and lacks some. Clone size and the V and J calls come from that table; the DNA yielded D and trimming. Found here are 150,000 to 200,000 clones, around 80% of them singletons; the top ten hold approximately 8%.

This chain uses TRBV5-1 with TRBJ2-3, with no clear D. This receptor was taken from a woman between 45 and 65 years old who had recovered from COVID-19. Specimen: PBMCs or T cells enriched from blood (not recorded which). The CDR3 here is CASRQSAFTDTQYF. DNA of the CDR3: TGCGCCAGCAGGCAAAGCGCCTTCACAGATACGCAGTATTTT.